These T cell receptor beta chains were read from a single sample in a study of technical replicates of blood from several donors. Produced via immunoSEQ multiplex PCR; TCRdb's table is partial and in-frame only. The data hold 75,000 to 90,000 clones, with 85% to 95% observed a single time. Specimen: T cells isolated from PBMCs. All receptors derive from a human donor in good health. Each CDR3 is given with its conserved first and last residue. Each record gives: V gene, J gene, clone size, D gene, CDR3 DNA, CDR3 protein. A D gene is named only where the DNA matches it firmly. A row's size may be missing; if present it is once, few, many or a size class.

TRBV27	TRBJ1-1	-	TRBD1	TGTGCCAGCAGTTCACAGGGGCCGAACACTGAAGCTTTCTTT	CASSSQGPNTEAFF
TRBV5-5	TRBJ2-7	-	TRBD1	TGTGCCAGCAGCGATGACAGGGGCCCCTACGAGCAGTACTTC	CASSDDRGPYEQYF
TRBV7-9	TRBJ2-7	once	TRBD1	TGTGCCAGCAACACAGGGGGCGCGTCCTACGAGCAGTACTTC	CASNTGGASYEQYF
TRBV9	TRBJ1-1	-	-	TGTGCCAGCAGCGCAAGGGGTGTCGGTGAAGCTTTCTTT	CASSARGVGEAFF
TRBV21-1	TRBJ2-1	-	-	TGTGCCAGCAGCAAAGAGGGACTAGCGGGAGGGCCCTCCTACAATGAGCAGTTCTTC	CASSKEGLAGGPSYNEQFF
TRBV19	TRBJ2-7	-	TRBD1	TGTGCCACCCAACAGGGGGTAAGCGAGCAGTACTTC	CATQQGVSEQYF
TRBV5-4	TRBJ2-5	-	TRBD1	TGTGCCAGCAGGGACAGGGGGCAAGAGACCCAGTACTTC	CASRDRGQETQYF
TRBV5-4	TRBJ1-3	once	-	TGTGCCAGCAGCTTGGACCCGAGCTCTGGAAACACCATATATTTT	CASSLDPSSGNTIYF
TRBV6-1	TRBJ1-5	-	-	TGTGCCAGCGGGTTGGGGGGGAGCAATCAGCCCCAGCATTTT	CASGLGGSNQPQHF
TRBV7-9	TRBJ1-5	once	TRBD1	TGTGCCAGCAGCTACGGGACCACAGGGGGAAGGCGTCAGCCCCAGCATTTT	CASSYGTTGGRRQPQHF
TRBV10-2	TRBJ1-1	-	-	TGCGCCAGCAGCGAAGGAACAGGCTTGAACACTGAAGCTTTCTTT	CASSEGTGLNTEAFF
TRBV28	TRBJ2-1	-	TRBD1	TGTGCCAGCAGTTTATCGACAGGGTTCAGGAATGAGCAGTTCTTC	CASSLSTGFRNEQFF
TRBV5-1	TRBJ2-7	-	TRBD2	TGCGCCAGCAGCTTCTCTAGCGGAGCCTACGAGCAGTACTTC	CASSFSSGAYEQYF
TRBV4-2	TRBJ2-7	-	-	TGTGCCAGCTCAACCGAATTAGCGAACTCCTACGAGCAGTACTTC	CASSTELANSYEQYF
TRBV5-1	TRBJ2-3	-	-	TGCGCCAGCAGCGCAGGGGGCACAGATACGCAGTATTTT	CASSAGGTDTQYF
TRBV28	TRBJ1-5	-	-	TGTGCCAGCAGTTTGCGGGGGAGGGGATATAGCAATCAGCCCCAGCATTTT	CASSLRGRGYSNQPQHF
TRBV15	TRBJ1-2	-	-	TGTGCCACCAGCAGGGGAGGGGCCGGCTACACCTTC	CATSRGGAGYTF
TRBV18	TRBJ2-7	-	-	TGTGCCAGCTCAGCCAGGGAATTCTACGAGCAGTACTTC	CASSAREFYEQYF
TRBV28	TRBJ1-2	-	-	TGTGCCAGCAGTTCACTCAGGGGAACCGGCTACACCTTC	CASSSLRGTGYTF
TRBV5-1	TRBJ2-7	-	-	TGCGCCAGCAGCATAGCTTTTTCCTACGAGCAGTACTTC	CASSIAFSYEQYF
TRBV5-1	TRBJ2-3	-	TRBD2	TGCGCCAGCAGCTTGGGTGGCCTAGCGGGAGTGGATACGCAGTATTTT	CASSLGGLAGVDTQYF
TRBV28	TRBJ2-7	-	-	TGTGCCAGCAGTTCCCACTACGAGCAGTACTTC	CASSSHYEQYF
TRBV5-6	TRBJ2-7	-	-	TGTGCCAGCAGCTTGGCCCCCCTCGAGCAGTACTTC	CASSLAPLEQYF
TRBV11-1	TRBJ2-1	-	TRBD1	TGTGCCAGTCGCGCGGACAGGGCTTTCCACAATGAGCAGTTCTTC	CASRADRAFHNEQFF
TRBV7-6	TRBJ1-3	-	TRBD1	TGTGCCAGCAGCTCCACAGGGGGACAATTGCGAAACACCATATATTTT	CASSSTGGQLRNTIYF
TRBV6-1	TRBJ2-7	-	-	TGTGCCAGCAGTGAAGGACATCCCTCAACCTACGAGCAGTACTTC	CASSEGHPSTYEQYF
TRBV5-1	TRBJ2-2	-	TRBD2	TGCGCCAGCAGCTTGGGGCCTTTTGTTGGCGAGACTAGCGGGAGTTATACCGGGGAGCTGTTTTTT	CASSLGPFVGETSGSYTGELFF
TRBV10-1	TRBJ2-3	-	-	TGCGCCAGCAGTCGGACAGATACGCAGTATTTT	CASSRTDTQYF
TRBV19	TRBJ1-1	-	TRBD1	TGTGCCAGCAAAGGACAGGGGGTAGGCACTGAAGCTTTCTTT	CASKGQGVGTEAFF
TRBV2	TRBJ2-5	-	-	TGTGCCAGCAGTGAAGAACAGGGACCCGGAGAGACCCAGTACTTC	CASSEEQGPGETQYF
TRBV11-1	TRBJ2-3	-	-	TGTGCCAGCAGCTACGAACCGGGGAGCACAGATACGCAGTATTTT	CASSYEPGSTDTQYF
TRBV5-1	TRBJ2-5	-	TRBD1	TGCGCCAGCAGCCCGGGACAGGGGGAGACCCAGTACTTC	CASSPGQGETQYF
TRBV7-9	TRBJ2-7	-	TRBD1	TGTGCCAGCAGCTCCCCGACAGGGGCACTTAACGAGCAGTACTTC	CASSSPTGALNEQYF
TRBV6-5	TRBJ2-7	once	TRBD1	TGTGCCAGCAGTTACTATCAGGGGGCCCACGAGCAGTACTTC	CASSYYQGAHEQYF
TRBV4-1	TRBJ2-7	-	TRBD1	TGCGCCAGCAGCCCCCCCGTCCCAGGACAGGGCTCGTTCATGTACTTC	CASSPPVPGQGSFMYF
TRBV2	TRBJ1-5	-	TRBD1	TGTGCCAGCAGTGGGGGACAGACTTTATTCGATCCCCAGCATTTT	CASSGGQTLFDPQHF
TRBV6-5	TRBJ1-2	-	-	TGTGCCAGCAGTTACGAGGGCTTTGGCTACACCTTC	CASSYEGFGYTF
TRBV7-6	TRBJ2-1	-	TRBD2	TGTGCCAGCAGCTTAGCCGGCGGGGGGGACAATGAGCAGTTCTTC	CASSLAGGGDNEQFF
TRBV11-3	TRBJ2-7	-	TRBD1	TGTGCCAGCAGCCCGCAGACAGGGGGCATGTACGAGCAGTACTTC	CASSPQTGGMYEQYF
TRBV6-6	TRBJ1-2	-	TRBD1	TGTGCCAGCAGACCCGGGACAGGGTCTCGCTATGGCTACACCTTC	CASRPGTGSRYGYTF
TRBV7-6	TRBJ2-3	-	-	TGTGCCAGCAGCACCCGGACTGGACCGAACACAGATACGCAGTATTTT	CASSTRTGPNTDTQYF
TRBV27	TRBJ2-1	-	TRBD2	TGTGCCAGCAGTTTAAGAGCGGGAGTATCTGGGAATGAGCAGTTCTTC	CASSLRAGVSGNEQFF
TRBV4-1	TRBJ1-5	-	-	TGCGCCAGCAGCCCCCAAGGGGCTGGCAATCAGCCCCAGCATTTT	CASSPQGAGNQPQHF
TRBV4-1	TRBJ2-2	-	TRBD2	TGCGCCAGCAGCCATCTAGCGGGAGGTCCCGGGGAGCTGTTTTTT	CASSHLAGGPGELFF